Below, one T cell receptor beta chain is given with its context. There are 15 residues in the CDR3. V gave up 0 bases and J gave up 5 bases, with 11 bases separating them. The germline V gene encodes CDR1 WNHNN and CDR2 SYGVQD (reference sequence). The sample belongs to a study of blood T cell repertoires in COVID-19. Study at large: Some COVID-19 samples were acute and others convalescent; all came from the United States, Italy and Spain. T cells, B-cell-depleted T cells, or PBMCs supplied cDNA or gDNA.

Per the original methods: Nucleated cell number was recorded as an estimate derived from reference gene primer amplification. Method: immunoSEQ multiplex PCR; TCRdb's copy keeps in-frame clones and lacks some. From that table come the V and J calls and clone size; the DNA was used to work out D and trimming. The repertoire holds about 490,000 clones, 80% to 90% seen once, with about 3% in the top ten. The specimen sequenced was peripheral blood. The chain recombines TRBV10-1 with TRBJ2-1; D not resolved. This clonotype was obtained from a human donor in a cohort sampled during active COVID-19. DNA of the CDR3: TGCGCCAGCAGTGAGTCAACCATTCGGGACAATGAGCAGTTCTTC. Amino acid sequence: CASSESTIRDNEQFF.